A single sample is the source of the 32 T cell receptor beta chains below, sequenced in a study of cytomegalovirus exposure and HLA in healthy donors. Researchers ran the PCR with 60 Vbeta and 13 Jbeta primers. TCRdb keeps only in-frame clones here, not all; method: immunoSEQ multiplex PCR. This sample carries approximately 150,000 clones, roughly 70% of them seen once, and the ten largest clones take more than 2.5%. Source material: PBMCs. The receptors here all came from a woman in her 30s in good health and CMV-seronegative.

This clone was recorded once. This chain joins TRBV27 and TRBJ1-4; weak D call: TRBD1 (5 bases). This CDR3 contains 15 residues. The germline V and J ends were trimmed by 6 bases and 8 bases, with 19 bases remaining between them. Germline V gene lookup returns CDR1 MNHEY and CDR2 SMNVEV (reference sequence). CDR3 amino acids: CASSLGWGQGEKLFF. The DNA of the CDR3 is TGTGCCAGCAGCCTAGGGTGGGGCCAGGGCGAAAAACTGTTTTTT.

The chain recombines TRBV4-2 with TRBJ2-1, with 11 bases fitting TRBD2. This CDR3 is 17 amino acids long. Germline trimming cut 1 base from V and 12 bases from J; bases unmatched to any gene: 14. CDR1 and CDR2 (germline): LGHNA, YNFKEQ. CDR3 nucleotide sequence: TGTGCCAGCAGCCAAGTTGGCGTAGCTAGCGGGAGGCTAGGGCAGTTCTTC. Translation: CASSQVGVASGRLGQFF.

CDR3 nucleotides: TGTGCCAGCAGCCCCTGGACATGGGACATTCAGTACTTC. As protein: CASSPWTWDIQYF. This sequence joins TRBV7-2 and TRBJ2-4, with D tentatively TRBD1 (5 bases). CDR1 and CDR2 (germline): SGHTA, FQGNSA. CDR3 length equals 13 residues. Between the trimmed V and J ends, which lost 5 bases and 8 bases, there was a span of 13 bases.

The gene calls are TRBV27 and TRBJ2-1; a weak D match, TRBD2 (5 bases). Germline CDR1 MNHEY, CDR2 SMNVEV (reference sequence). This CDR3 is built from 12 residues. The V and J ends lost 8 bases and 9 bases respectively, with 14 bases between them. The CDR3 is CASGKREGEQFF. The DNA of the CDR3 is TGTGCCAGCGGAAAACGGGAAGGTGAGCAGTTCTTC.

J is TRBJ2-1 and V is TRBV7-9, with unresolved D. The germline gives CDR1 SEHNR, CDR2 FQNEAQ (reference sequence). The CDR3 contains 11 residues. Deletions cut 3 bases from V and 10 bases from J, with 7 bases between. In nucleotides, the CDR3 is TGTGCCAGCAGCTTGGGCAGAGAGCAGTTCTTC. Protein sequence: CASSLGREQFF.

Only one count was recorded for this clone. The chain couples TRBV7-2 to TRBJ2-7, with D tentatively TRBD2 (5 bases). Deletions cut 4 bases from V and 1 base from J, with 11 bases between. The CDR3 runs to 14 residues. From germline, CDR1 is SGHTA and CDR2 FQGNSA. The CDR3 DNA is TGTGCCAGCAGCTCCCGAGACTATTCCTACGAGCAGTACTTC. Translating gives CASSSRDYSYEQYF.

This chain links TRBV11-3 with TRBJ2-1; D is unclear. Per the germline V gene, CDR1 is SGHNT and CDR2 is YENEEA. The CDR3 loop spans 12 amino acids. The V end was cut by 5 bases, the J end by 8 bases, with 10 bases between. This chain's CDR3 is CASSIGRDEQFF. CDR3 DNA sequence: TGTGCCAGCAGCATTGGTCGGGATGAGCAGTTCTTC.

The rearrangement joins TRBV14 to TRBJ2-3, with 10 nucleotides matching TRBD2. The CDR3 has 17 amino acids. Germline V gene lookup returns CDR1 SGHDN and CDR2 FVKESK. V gave up 2 bases and J gave up 1 base; unmatched junction bases: 6. CDR3 sequence (DNA): TGTGCCAGCAGCCAACTAGCGGGAGTTTATGGCACAGATACGCAGTATTTT. It yields the protein CASSQLAGVYGTDTQYF.

The table lists this clone with a count of one. The chain carries TRBV5-6 and TRBJ2-2; 8 bases line up with TRBD1. The V gene end was trimmed by 4 bases and the J gene end by 3 bases; junction bases not matched to a gene: 5. The CDR3 loop spans 15 amino acids. Germline V lookup: CDR1 SGHDT, CDR2 YYEEEE. The CDR3 DNA follows: TGTGCCAGCAGCCCGGACAGGGCGGACACCGGGGAGCTGTTTTTT. Its translation is CASSPDRADTGELFF.

V and J are TRBV23-1 and TRBJ2-2; 11 bases line up with TRBD1. TRBV23-1 is assigned to the ORF class and has an uncertain function. The CDR3 spans 15 residues. Trimming at V came to 4 bases and at J to 7 bases, leaving 5 bases not matched to a gene. CDR3 in DNA: TGCGCCAGCAGTCCCGGACAGGGGGCCGGCGGGGAGCTGTTTTTT. Its protein is CASSPGQGAGGELFF.

This chain joins TRBV7-9 and TRBJ1-6; 9 nucleotides agree with TRBD1. Germline V gene lookup returns CDR1 SEHNR and CDR2 FQNEAQ (reference sequence). There are 15 residues in the CDR3. Unmatched junction bases numbered 7, after V lost 5 bases and J lost 8 bases. CDR3 loop: CASSDKDRGDSPLHF. The CDR3 DNA reads TGTGCCAGCAGCGATAAGGACAGGGGAGATTCACCCCTCCACTTT.

The rearrangement joins TRBV28 to TRBJ1-2; D gene unclear. The V gene's germline CDR1 is MDHEN and CDR2 SYDVKM. Trimming shortened V by 6 bases and J by 3 bases, and 17 bases separated the two germline ends. The CDR3 consists of 15 residues. The CDR3 reads CASRLTPSLYYGYTF. The CDR3 nucleotides are TGTGCCAGCAGGCTTACACCCTCCCTCTACTATGGCTACACCTTC.

The CDR3 protein is CASSLDFSSDEQFF. The CDR3 DNA reads TGTGCCAGCAGCTTAGATTTTAGCTCGGATGAGCAGTTCTTC. The chain couples TRBV7-6 to TRBJ2-1; no clear D. The CDR3 is 14 amino acids. Germline V gene sequence: CDR1 SGHVS, CDR2 FNYEAQ. Trimming removed 1 base at V and 8 bases at J, with 12 bases between.

This chain links TRBV10-2 with TRBJ2-5, with 7 bases aligning to TRBD1. The CDR3 runs to 14 residues. Germline V lookup: CDR1 WSHSY, CDR2 SAAADI. V lost 3 bases, J lost 5 bases, and 6 bases stayed unmatched. CDR3 bases: TGCGCCAGCAGTGATTCGGGACAGCCGGAGACCCAGTACTTC. Translated, it gives CASSDSGQPETQYF.

V and J are TRBV2 and TRBJ2-7, with 10 bases matching TRBD1. The CDR3 sequence is 16 residues long. The germline V gene has CDR1 SNHLY and CDR2 FYNNEI. V lost 4 bases and J lost 3; bases outside the gene matches: 9. This chain's CDR3 is CASSATPGQGRYEQYF. Here the CDR3 DNA reads TGTGCCAGCAGTGCTACCCCGGGACAGGGGCGCTACGAGCAGTACTTC.

This chain joins TRBV9 and TRBJ2-3; 8 bases map to TRBD2. Germline trimming cut 0 bases from V and 2 bases from J; bases unmatched to any gene: 8. Germline-derived CDR1 and CDR2 are SGDLS and YYNGEE. CDR3 length: 17 residues. The CDR3 loop is CASSVEGSGGLTDTQYF. The CDR3 DNA follows: TGTGCCAGCAGCGTAGAAGGGAGCGGGGGCCTCACAGATACGCAGTATTTT.

The J gene is TRBJ2-1, the V gene TRBV11-3; the match to TRBD2 covers 9 bases. The CDR3 extends over 17 amino acids. Germline V gene data show CDR1 as SGHNT and CDR2 as YENEEA. Trimming cost V 4 bases and J 4 bases; bases outside gene matches: 11. Here the CDR3 reads CASSSYSGAGGYNEQFF. CDR3 sequence (DNA): TGTGCCAGCAGCTCCTACTCTGGAGCGGGGGGTTACAATGAGCAGTTCTTC.

V is TRBV4-3 and J is TRBJ2-5; 11 nucleotides agree with TRBD2. V lost 4 bases, J lost 1 base, and 5 bases stayed unmatched. The CDR3 runs to 16 residues. The germline CDR1 and CDR2 sequences are LGHNA and YSLEER. CDR3 amino acids: CASSPRTSGPQETQYF. As DNA, the CDR3 is TGCGCCAGCAGCCCCCGGACTAGCGGGCCCCAAGAGACCCAGTACTTC.

The J gene is TRBJ2-7, the V gene TRBV29-1, with D possibly matching TRBD2 (7 bases). The CDR3 contains 15 residues. Trimming took 7 bases from V and 7 from J, leaving 26 bases between them. CDR1 and CDR2 from the germline V gene are SQVTM and ANQGSEA. The CDR3: CSASILGGRIREQYF. CDR3 nucleotide sequence: TGCAGCGCCTCGATCCTGGGGGGGCGAATCAGAGAGCAGTACTTC.

The chain joins TRBV19 to TRBJ2-3, with 7 bases lining up with TRBD2. Germline V CDR1 and CDR2: LNHDA, SQIVND (reference sequence). This CDR3 region has 15 residues. The trim removed 4 bases at V and 6 bases at J, leaving 10 bases unmatched. CDR3 sequence (DNA): TGTGCCAGTAGTAAGGGGACTAAGGTAATGGATACGCAGTATTTT. Its translation is CASSKGTKVMDTQYF.

This chain connects TRBV10-3 to TRBJ2-5, with 8 nucleotides matching TRBD2. The CDR3 spans 16 residues. Germline CDR1 reads ENHRY; CDR2 reads SYGVKD. V gave up 2 bases and J gave up 5 bases; unmatched junction bases: 10. The CDR3 coding sequence is TGTGCCATCAGTGAGAGTGGCGGGGGGTTGGTTGAGACCCAGTACTTC. Translating gives CAISESGGGLVETQYF.

This clone was observed a few times. This chain joins TRBV6-6 and TRBJ2-5; 9 positions match TRBD2. Germline CDR1 reads MNHNY; CDR2 reads SVGAGI (reference sequence). V lost 5 bases to trimming and J lost 1 base; unmatched junction nucleotides: 8. The CDR3 sequence is 16 residues long. As DNA, the CDR3 is TGTGCCAGCAGTCCAGGACTAGCGCCCCTCCAAGAGACCCAGTACTTC. Its translation: CASSPGLAPLQETQYF.

In DNA, the CDR3 is TGTGCCAGCAGCGCAAGCGGGATGAATGAGCAGTTCTTC. Its protein product is CASSASGMNEQFF. V and J are TRBV9 and TRBJ2-1, with TRBD2 matching over 7 bases. Germline values: CDR1 SGDLS, CDR2 YYNGEE. Trimming at V came to 3 bases and at J to 7 bases, leaving 4 bases not matched to a gene. CDR3 length: 13 amino acids.

The chain uses TRBV7-2 and TRBJ2-7; 12 positions match TRBD2. V dropped 1 base and J dropped 3; count of bases not matched to a gene: 13. Germline-derived CDR1 and CDR2 are SGHTA and FQGNSA. The CDR3 is made up of 19 amino acids. The CDR3 DNA reads as TGTGCCAGCAGCTTAGTGGCCCGGGCTAGCGGGAGGGCGGACTACGAGCAGTACTTC. The encoded protein is CASSLVARASGRADYEQYF.

The chain joins TRBV5-4 to TRBJ2-3; the match to TRBD2 covers 8 bases. With V trimmed by 0 bases and J by 0 bases, 3 bases remained unmatched. This CDR3 is built from 16 residues. Germline CDR1 and CDR2: SGHNT and YYREEE (reference sequence). CDR3 DNA sequence: TGTGCCAGCAGCTTGGCGGGGGGGCTCAGCACAGATACGCAGTATTTT. Its protein product is CASSLAGGLSTDTQYF.

The chain carries TRBV19 and TRBJ2-5, with 7 bases aligning to TRBD2. V shed 7 bases and J 3 bases; nucleotides not matched to a gene: 5. CDR1 and CDR2 from the germline V gene are LNHDA and SQIVND (reference sequence). This CDR3 region has 13 residues. The CDR3 DNA sequence: TGTGCCAGTACCGAGGGAGGGAAAGAGACCCAGTACTTC. Protein product: CASTEGGKETQYF.

The chain recombines TRBV6-1 with TRBJ2-7; D may be TRBD2 (6 bases). Germline V gives CDR1 MNHNS, CDR2 SASEGT. The CDR3 spans 13 residues. The ends were cut back, 1 base at V and 7 bases at J, with 11 bases in the middle. CDR3 nucleotides: TGTGCCAGCAGTGAAGATCGGGGGACGGAGCAGTACTTC. It codes for CASSEDRGTEQYF.

In the case of this clone: The same CDR3 can be traced to other DNA sequences in this sample. The chain couples TRBV7-3 to TRBJ2-1; 7 positions agree with TRBD2. The trim removed 5 bases at V and 0 bases at J, leaving 4 bases unmatched. This CDR3 is 15 amino acids long. CDR1 is SGHTA, CDR2 FQGTGA, per germline. CDR3 DNA sequence: TGTGCCAGCAGCCCTGGCGGGAGCTCCTACAATGAGCAGTTCTTC. Residues: CASSPGGSSYNEQFF.

In its sample, this clone was seen once. The chain couples TRBV30 to TRBJ1-1; 12 bases line up with TRBD1. Losses at the gene ends were 0 bases for V and 7 bases for J; bases not matched to a gene: 6. Germline values: CDR1 GTSNPN, CDR2 SVGIG (reference sequence). The CDR3 totals 15 residues. The CDR3: CAWSVGTGGLIEAFF. For the CDR3, the DNA is TGTGCCTGGAGTGTCGGGACAGGGGGCTTGATTGAAGCTTTCTTT.

This clone was detected only a few times. The chain employs TRBV7-3 and TRBJ2-1; possibly TRBD2 for D (6 bases). Between the trimmed V and J ends, which lost 2 bases and 8 bases, there was a span of 10 bases. CDR1 and CDR2 from the germline V gene are SGHTA and FQGTGA. The CDR3 totals 13 residues. The CDR3 DNA is TGTGCCAGCAGCTTAGAGGAGGGTGATGAGCAGTTCTTC. Its protein product is CASSLEEGDEQFF.

The rearrangement joins TRBV18 to TRBJ2-5, with 8 bases fitting TRBD1. The germline CDR1 and CDR2 sequences are KGHSH and LQKENI. CDR3 length equals 14 residues. V lost 5 bases and J lost 2; bases outside the gene matches: 4. This CDR3 reads CASSLGQEQETQYF. CDR3 sequence (DNA): TGTGCCAGCTCATTGGGACAGGAGCAAGAGACCCAGTACTTC.

The rearrangement links TRBV25-1 to TRBJ2-2; TRBD2 matches at 10 bases. Germline trimming cut 7 bases from V and 5 bases from J; bases unmatched to any gene: 10. Germline-derived CDR1 and CDR2 are MGHDK and SYGVNS. The CDR3 totals 16 residues. This CDR3 is CASTPSGRARTGELFF. The DNA for the CDR3 is TGTGCCAGCACCCCCAGCGGGAGGGCCAGAACCGGGGAGCTGTTTTTT.